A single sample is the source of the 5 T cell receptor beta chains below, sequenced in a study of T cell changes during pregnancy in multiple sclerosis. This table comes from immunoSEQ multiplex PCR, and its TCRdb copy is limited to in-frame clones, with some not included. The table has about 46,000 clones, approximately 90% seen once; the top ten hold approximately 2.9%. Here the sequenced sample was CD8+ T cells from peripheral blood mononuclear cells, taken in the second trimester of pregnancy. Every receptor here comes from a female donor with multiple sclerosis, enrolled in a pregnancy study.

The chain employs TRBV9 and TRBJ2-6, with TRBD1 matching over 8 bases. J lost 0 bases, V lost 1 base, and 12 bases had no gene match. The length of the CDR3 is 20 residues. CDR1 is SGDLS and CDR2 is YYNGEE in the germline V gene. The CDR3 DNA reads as TGTGCCAGCAGCGTACCGAACGGACAGGGCCTTGGCTCTGGGGCCAACGTCCTGACTTTC. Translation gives CASSVPNGQGLGSGANVLTF.

The CDR3: CASSSGGRGPSYEQYF. CDR3 bases: TGTGCCAGCAGCTCCGGGGGGCGGGGGCCCTCCTACGAGCAGTACTTC. The chain carries TRBV13 and TRBJ2-5; D may be TRBD2 (7 bases). The J call is in doubt because the DNA end fits TRBJ2-7 better. The CDR3 spans 16 residues. Germline V gives CDR1 PRHDT, CDR2 FYEKMQ (reference sequence).

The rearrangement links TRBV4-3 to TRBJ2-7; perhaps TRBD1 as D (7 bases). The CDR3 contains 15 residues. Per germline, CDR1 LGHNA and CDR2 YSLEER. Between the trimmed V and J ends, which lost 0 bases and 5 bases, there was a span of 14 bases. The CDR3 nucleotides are TGCGCCAGCAGCCAAGAGGGCAGGGGGGTAGACGAGCAGTACTTC. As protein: CASSQEGRGVDEQYF.

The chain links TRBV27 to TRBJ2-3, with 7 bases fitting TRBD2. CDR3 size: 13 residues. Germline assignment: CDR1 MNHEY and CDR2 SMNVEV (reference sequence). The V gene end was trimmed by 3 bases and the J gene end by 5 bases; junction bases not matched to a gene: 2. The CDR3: CASSFTGGDTQYF. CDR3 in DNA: TGTGCCAGCAGTTTCACGGGAGGAGATACGCAGTATTTT.

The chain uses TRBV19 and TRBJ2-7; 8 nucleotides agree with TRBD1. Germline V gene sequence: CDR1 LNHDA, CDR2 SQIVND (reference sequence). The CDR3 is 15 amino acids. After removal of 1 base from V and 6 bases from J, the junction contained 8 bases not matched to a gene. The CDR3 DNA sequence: TGTGCCAGTAGTATAGTAGGACAGGGACCCGGCGAGCAGTACTTC. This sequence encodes CASSIVGQGPGEQYF.